Listed here are 26 T cell receptor beta chains from one sample, sequenced in a study of blood T cell repertoires in COVID-19. TCRdb's table, derived via immunoSEQ multiplex PCR, lists solely in-frame clones and lacks some. The sample holds roughly 210,000 clones, around 80% seen once. The sequenced sample was peripheral blood. Receptors were obtained from a woman of 80 years or more with COVID-19, enrolled during active disease.

The V call is TRBV30, the J call TRBJ1-3; D might be TRBD1 (6 bases). Germline V gives CDR1 GTSNPN, CDR2 SVGIG (reference sequence). CDR3 length: 15 residues. V gave up 4 bases and J gave up 2 bases, with 15 bases separating them. This CDR3 reads CAWIPSRGPGNTIYF. Here the CDR3 DNA reads TGTGCCTGGATCCCTTCCAGGGGCCCTGGAAACACCATATATTTT.

V is TRBV12-1 and J is TRBJ2-4; the D segment call TRBD1 is taken from the table without a DNA check. TRBV12-1 corresponds to a pseudogene. The CDR3 has 19 residues. In DNA form, the CDR3 reads TGTGCCAGCAGCTCGTCCCGGGACAGGCTAGAGCTAGCCAAAAACATTCAGTACTTC. Translated: CASSSSRDRLELAKNIQYF.

This clone was picked up a small number of times. The chain uses TRBV24-1 and TRBJ1-5; D ambiguous. From germline, CDR1 is KGHDR and CDR2 SFDVKD. The ends were cut back, 0 bases at V and 8 bases at J, with 7 bases in the middle. The CDR3 has 13 residues. DNA for the CDR3: TGTGCCACCAGTGATTTGTCAGGCAAGCCCCAGCATTTT. Its translation is CATSDLSGKPQHF.

The chain combines TRBV7-8 with TRBJ2-5; D unclear. The CDR3 covers 14 residues. Trimming removed 5 bases at V and 4 bases at J, with 14 bases between. In germline, CDR1 is SGHVS, CDR2 FQNEAQ. The CDR3: CASSPPGLTETQYF. Here the CDR3 DNA reads TGTGCCAGCAGCCCTCCCGGGTTGACAGAGACCCAGTACTTC.

This sequence joins TRBV5-1 and TRBJ2-7; D remains unclear. The CDR3 extends over 13 amino acids. V lost 0 bases to trimming and J lost 1 base, with 5 bases between them. Germline CDR1 reads SGHRS; CDR2 reads YFSETQ. CDR3 sequence: CASSLGHSYEQYF. The CDR3 bases are TGCGCCAGCAGCTTGGGACATTCCTACGAGCAGTACTTC.

This clone was detected once. The V and J genes are TRBV10-3 and TRBJ2-1, with 8 bases aligning to TRBD1. V lost 8 bases and J lost 9; bases outside the gene matches: 12. Germline assignment: CDR1 ENHRY and CDR2 SYGVKD. CDR3 length equals 14 residues. In DNA, the CDR3 is TGTGCCATCGGCCAGGGGGCCACCTACGGTGAGCAGTTCTTC. Amino acid sequence: CAIGQGATYGEQFF.

The chain carries TRBV2 and TRBJ1-1; TRBD1 might be the D (6 bases). From germline, CDR1 is SNHLY and CDR2 FYNNEI. Trimming removed 5 bases from V and 4 bases from J, with 11 bases in between. The CDR3 consists of 13 residues. CDR3 residues: CASSMSRGTEAFF. The CDR3 DNA reads TGTGCCAGCAGTATGAGCAGGGGCACTGAAGCTTTCTTT. The full variable domain, with the rest looked up from reference TRBV2 and TRBJ1-1, is EPEVTQTPSHQVTQMGQEVILRCVPISNHLYFYWYRQILGQKVEFLVSFYNNEISEKSEIFDDQFSVERPDGSNFTLKIRSTKLEDSAMYFCASSMSRGTEAFFGQGTRLTVV.

J is TRBJ2-1 and V is TRBV5-4; 10 bases align to TRBD2. Germline V CDR1 and CDR2: SGHNT, YYREEE (reference sequence). The CDR3 contains 18 residues. J gave up 0 bases and V 3 bases, and 9 bases lay outside the gene matches. CDR3 region: CASSSGTSALSSYNEQFF. CDR3 coding DNA: TGTGCCAGCAGCTCTGGGACTAGCGCACTCAGCTCCTACAATGAGCAGTTCTTC.

The chain couples TRBV2 to TRBJ2-6, with a possible D match to TRBD1 (5 bases). CDR3 length equals 18 residues. With 4 bases removed from V and 1 base from J, the gap between germline ends came to 17 bases. Germline V gene sequence: CDR1 SNHLY, CDR2 FYNNEI. The CDR3 protein is CASSVSLGRLSGANVLTF. The CDR3 DNA is TGTGCCAGCAGTGTTTCTTTGGGGCGGTTATCTGGGGCCAACGTCCTGACTTTC.

This sequence joins TRBV6-5 and TRBJ1-1; the D is unclear. The CDR3 length is 15 residues. V was pared by 3 bases and J by 3 bases, with 14 bases between. From germline, CDR1 is MNHEY and CDR2 SVGAGI. This CDR3 is CASSYVPPPDTEAFF. CDR3 DNA: TGTGCCAGCAGTTATGTCCCCCCTCCCGACACTGAAGCTTTCTTT.

The chain employs TRBV18 and TRBJ2-1; 9 bases map to TRBD2. CDR3 size: 15 residues. The germline V gene has CDR1 KGHSH and CDR2 LQKENI. V was pared by 0 bases and J by 6 bases, with 3 bases of the junction left unmatched. The DNA for the CDR3 is TGTGCCAGCTCACCACCGGCGGGGGGGCTCAATGAGCAGTTCTTC. Protein sequence: CASSPPAGGLNEQFF. The variable domain in full, completed from reference TRBV18 and TRBJ2-1, reads NAGVMQNPRHLVRRRGQEARLRCSPMKGHSHVYWYRQLPEEGLKFMVYLQKENIIDESGMPKERFSAEFPKEGPSILRIQQVVRGDSAAYFCASSPPAGGLNEQFFGPGTRLTVL.

The table lists this clone with a count of one. The chain employs TRBV19 and TRBJ1-6; 7 bases agree with TRBD1. V lost 5 bases to trimming and J lost 3 bases; unmatched junction nucleotides: 4. Germline CDR1 and CDR2: LNHDA and SQIVND (reference sequence). The CDR3 has 15 residues. CDR3: CASSPNRGYNSPLHF. CDR3 bases: TGTGCCAGTAGTCCGAACAGGGGCTATAATTCACCCCTCCACTTT. The entire variable domain, with the rest obtained from reference TRBV19 and TRBJ1-6, is as follows: DGGITQSPKYLFRKEGQNVTLSCEQNLNHDAMYWYRQDPGQGLRLIYYSQIVNDFQKGDIAEGYSVSREKKESFPLTVTSAQKNPTAFYLCASSPNRGYNSPLHFGNGTRLTVT.

In its sample, this clone was seen a few times. The chain combines TRBV28 with TRBJ2-3; 10 nucleotides line up with TRBD1. Germline CDR1 reads MDHEN; CDR2 reads SYDVKM. Trimming removed 3 bases from V and 1 base from J; junction bases left unmatched: 1. This CDR3 is 15 amino acids long. The CDR3 region is CASSFGTGGTDTQYF. In DNA form, the CDR3 reads TGTGCCAGCAGTTTCGGGACAGGGGGCACAGATACGCAGTATTTT.

This chain joins TRBV5-5 and TRBJ1-1, with 10 bases identical to TRBD1. Trimming at V came to 2 bases and at J to 7 bases, leaving 5 bases not matched to a gene. Germline V gene sequence: CDR1 SGHKS, CDR2 YYEKEE (reference sequence). CDR3 length equals 14 residues. The DNA for the CDR3 is TGTGCCAGCAGCTTCCGGGACAGGGGTATTGAAGCTTTCTTT. The encoded protein is CASSFRDRGIEAFF.

This chain uses TRBV30 with TRBJ1-6; D is unclear. V was pared by 0 bases and J by 1 base, with 7 bases between. The CDR3 runs 15 residues. Per germline, CDR1 GTSNPN and CDR2 SVGIG (reference sequence). The CDR3 DNA reads as TGTGCCTGGAGTGTCGAGGGATCCTATAATTCACCCCTCCACTTT. Its translation: CAWSVEGSYNSPLHF.

The V call is TRBV7-8, the J call TRBJ2-2; no definite D call. The CDR3 consists of 12 residues. CDR1 and CDR2 (germline): SGHVS, FQNEAQ. V was trimmed by 3 bases and J by 8 bases, leaving 7 bases between them. DNA of the CDR3: TGTGCCAGCAGCTTGTATCCGGGGGAGCTGTTTTTT. Translated, it gives CASSLYPGELFF.

CDR3 loop: CASRQQGAHSYEQYF. The CDR3 DNA reads as TGTGCCAGTAGGCAGCAGGGGGCCCACTCCTACGAGCAGTACTTC. The V gene is TRBV19, the J gene TRBJ2-7; 8 nucleotides align to TRBD1. Trimming at V came to 6 bases and at J to 0 bases, leaving 7 bases not matched to a gene. CDR1 and CDR2 from the germline V gene are LNHDA and SQIVND (reference sequence). The CDR3 covers 15 residues.

This clone was recorded only once. CDR3 coding DNA: TGTGCCAGCAGCGGACAGCTGATGAACACTGAAGCTTTCTTT. Its translation: CASSGQLMNTEAFF. V gene TRBV7-2 combines with J gene TRBJ1-1, with D maybe TRBD1 (6 bases). The CDR3 spans 14 residues. V was cut by 5 bases and J by 0 bases, with 10 bases left in between. Germline V gene lookup returns CDR1 SGHTA and CDR2 FQGNSA.

V is TRBV2 and J is TRBJ2-1, with a possible D match to TRBD1 (6 bases). Germline V CDR1 and CDR2: SNHLY, FYNNEI. Trimming left V 7 bases short and J 9 bases short, with 16 bases between. CDR3 length: 13 residues. This CDR3 reads CASTGDNGIEQFF. The CDR3 DNA sequence: TGTGCCAGCACAGGGGATAACGGCATTGAGCAGTTCTTC.

This chain joins TRBV6-4 and TRBJ2-1; 14 nucleotides line up with TRBD2. CDR1 is MRHNA and CDR2 is SNTAGT in the germline V gene. This CDR3 comprises 16 residues. The V segment lost 0 bases and the J segment 7 bases; nucleotides outside the gene matches: 2. The CDR3 protein is CASSDSRTSGGNEQFF. CDR3 nucleotide sequence: TGTGCCAGCAGTGACTCCCGGACTAGCGGGGGGAATGAGCAGTTCTTC.

The chain links TRBV29-1 to TRBJ2-5; D may be TRBD2 (5 bases). The CDR3 length is 11 residues. In germline, CDR1 is SQVTM, CDR2 ANQGSEA. Trimming removed 7 bases at V and 5 bases at J, with 11 bases between. CDR3 sequence: CSAASGETQYF. The CDR3 DNA follows: TGCAGCGCGGCCTCGGGGGAGACCCAGTACTTC.

The chain joins TRBV6-5 to TRBJ2-5, with D hard to call. The germline V gene has CDR1 MNHEY and CDR2 SVGAGI. The ends were cut back, 4 bases at V and 4 bases at J, with 13 bases in the middle. The length of the CDR3 is 14 residues. The CDR3 sequence: CASSSVALGETQYF. CDR3 nucleotides: TGTGCCAGCAGTTCCGTAGCCCTCGGAGAGACCCAGTACTTC.

The chain combines TRBV10-3 with TRBJ2-6, with 8 bases aligning to TRBD1. After removal of 1 base from V and 4 bases from J, the junction contained 6 bases not matched to a gene. This CDR3 comprises 17 residues. Germline values: CDR1 ENHRY, CDR2 SYGVKD. Here the CDR3 DNA reads TGTGCCATCAGTGAGTTTCAGGGGGCACAGGGGGCCAACGTCCTGACTTTC. It is translated as CAISEFQGAQGANVLTF.

V gene TRBV18 combines with J gene TRBJ1-6; TRBD1 matches at 8 bases. This CDR3 comprises 15 residues. Germline V gene lookup returns CDR1 KGHSH and CDR2 LQKENI. V gave up 8 bases and J gave up 7 bases; unmatched junction bases: 10. The CDR3 nucleotides read TGTGCCAGCGTAAACCCCGGACAGGGCAATTCACCCCTCCACTTT. Its protein product is CASVNPGQGNSPLHF.

The chain employs TRBV11-2 and TRBJ1-5; 7 nucleotides match TRBD1. After removal of 3 bases from V and 11 bases from J, the junction contained 7 bases not matched to a gene. Germline loops: CDR1 SGHAT, CDR2 FQNNGV. This CDR3 has 13 amino acids. CDR3 coding DNA: TGTGCCAGCAGCTTGGACAGGTCGATGGCCCAGCATTTT. Amino acid sequence: CASSLDRSMAQHF.

The V gene is TRBV11-1, the J gene TRBJ2-3, with a tentative D call TRBD2 (5 bases). This CDR3 has 14 amino acids. Germline V gives CDR1 SGHAT, CDR2 FQDESV (reference sequence). The ends were cut back, 5 bases at V and 3 bases at J, with 12 bases in the middle. In DNA, the CDR3 is TGTGCCAGCAGCCAGATGAGGGATACAGATACGCAGTATTTT. It encodes CASSQMRDTDTQYF.